This entry lists 9 T cell receptor beta chains sequenced from one sample in a study of cytomegalovirus exposure and HLA in healthy donors. The PCR employed 60 Vbeta primers together with 13 Jbeta primers. Here immunoSEQ multiplex PCR was the method, and the copy in TCRdb shows in-frame clones only, minus some. The top ten hold approximately 0.22% of the sample, which has about 200,000 clones, approximately 80% seen once. Sequenced: PBMCs. The receptors were gathered from a girl aged 2 to 10 in good health and CMV-seronegative.

This chain joins TRBV7-3 and TRBJ2-2, with TRBD1 matching 7 bases. Trimming removed 3 bases from V and 6 bases from J; junction bases left unmatched: 7. Per the germline V gene, CDR1 is SGHTA and CDR2 is FQGTGA. The CDR3 runs to 15 residues. The CDR3 spells CASSLGRGTAGELFF. DNA for the CDR3: TGTGCCAGCAGCTTGGGCAGGGGGACGGCCGGGGAGCTGTTTTTT. Full variable domain (outside the CDR3, taken from reference TRBV7-3 and TRBJ2-2): GAGVSQTPSNKVTEKGKYVELRCDPISGHTALYWYRQSLGQGPEFLIYFQGTGAADDSGLPNDRFFAVRPEGSVSTLKIQRTERGDSAVYLCASSLGRGTAGELFFGEGSRLTVL.

The genes are TRBV15 and TRBJ1-3; perhaps TRBD1 as D (5 bases). Trimming removed 1 base at V and 2 bases at J, with 6 bases between. The length of the CDR3 is 14 residues. CDR1 is LNHNV, CDR2 YYDKDF, per germline (reference sequence). The CDR3 region is CATSRGGPGNTIYF. Written as DNA, the CDR3 is TGTGCCACCAGCAGAGGGGGCCCTGGAAACACCATATATTTT.

This rearrangement joins TRBV9 to TRBJ2-3; D remains ambiguous. The CDR3 sequence is 14 residues long. Between the trimmed V and J ends, which lost 0 bases and 3 bases, there was a span of 8 bases. The germline V gene encodes CDR1 SGDLS and CDR2 YYNGEE. The CDR3 coding sequence is TGTGCCAGCAGCGTAGTCTCAGTGACAGATACGCAGTATTTT. It translates to CASSVVSVTDTQYF.

The count of this clone is one. The chain combines TRBV7-6 with TRBJ2-7; D is perhaps TRBD2 (6 bases). Trimming stripped 4 bases from V and 0 bases from J, with 22 bases between. CDR3 length: 18 residues. CDR1 is SGHVS and CDR2 is FNYEAQ in the germline V gene. CDR3 nucleotides: TGTGCCAGCAGCTCAATAAGGCCTAATCGGGGGACCTCCTACGAGCAGTACTTC. This sequence encodes CASSSIRPNRGTSYEQYF.

CDR3 residues: CASGQTYYEQYF. CDR3 sequence (DNA): TGTGCTAGTGGGCAGACTTATTACGAGCAGTACTTC. The V call is TRBV12-5, the J call TRBJ2-7, with no clear D. Germline-derived CDR1 and CDR2 are LGHNT and FRNRAP. V dropped 6 bases and J dropped 4 bases, with 10 bases sitting between them. This CDR3 comprises 12 residues.

Comments on this clone: The junction does not match germline at one end; this may be a read error. This sequence joins TRBV20-1 and TRBJ1-1, with unresolved D. Germline V CDR1 and CDR2: DFQATT, SNEGSKA (reference sequence). The CDR3 has 8 residues. CDR3 coding DNA: TGCAGTGCGTCGAGTCGACATTGG. Translation: CSASSRHW.

This chain connects TRBV20-1 to TRBJ2-7; D gene ambiguous. Trimming removed 7 bases at V and 0 bases at J, with 7 bases between. CDR1 and CDR2 from the germline V gene are DFQATT and SNEGSKA (reference sequence). This CDR3 has 11 amino acids. The CDR3 spells CSVPVSYEQYF. The CDR3 bases are TGCAGTGTCCCGGTCTCCTACGAGCAGTACTTC.

The V and J genes are TRBV7-2 and TRBJ2-7; possible D gene TRBD1, 5 bases. Germline V gives CDR1 SGHTA, CDR2 FQGNSA. The CDR3 covers 15 residues. V dropped 3 bases and J dropped 5 bases, with 17 bases sitting between them. The CDR3 bases are TGTGCCAGCAGCTTGTCCAACGACAGAGTAGACGAGCAGTACTTC. As protein: CASSLSNDRVDEQYF.

The V call is TRBV5-1, the J call TRBJ2-1, with 7 bases matching TRBD2. V lost 0 bases, J lost 1 base, and 4 bases stayed unmatched. The CDR3 loop spans 16 amino acids. The V gene's germline CDR1 is SGHRS and CDR2 YFSETQ. This CDR3 reads CASSLAPGGSYNEQFF. CDR3 DNA sequence: TGCGCCAGCAGCTTGGCCCCGGGAGGTTCCTACAATGAGCAGTTCTTC.